This TCR beta chain derives from a study of low-dose radiotherapy and immunotherapy resistance in tumors (dated by TCRdb to between 2022 and 2023). Context from the whole study: Patients in Cohort 1 were given 0.5 Gy per fraction every 2 weeks, and the prescribed total PTV dose was 6.5 Gy. Eight patients were included in the translational analysis, namely three from the first dose cohort plus the first five from the second dose cohort. Patients took aspirin 300 mg orally once daily for four cycles, starting on cycle 1 day 1. Cohort 2 received 1 Gy per fraction every two weeks, with a total of 13 Gy over 26 weeks. Nivolumab and ipilimumab were both given intravenously, with nivolumab at a 240 mg flat dose every two weeks and ipilimumab at 1 mg/kg every six weeks. Cyclophosphamide 200 mg/m2 was given intravenously every two weeks, one day before each radiation and immunotherapy administration. The trial did not randomize participants into treatment groups.

This sample's time point label indicates: before trial treatment. The donors took part in RACIN, a single-arm, phase I, dose-escalation trial that combined nivolumab, ipilimumab, aspirin, low-dose cyclophosphamide and low-dose radiotherapy. To be eligible, a patient needed to have an advanced solid tumor that was TIL-negative. This clonotype was recorded at least ten times. Its cognate antigen has yet to be identified. Base qualities are not provided; no much larger clone lies one nucleotide away. For CDR1 and CDR2, the germline V gene (reference sequence) lists LGHDT and YNNKEL. V drops 6 bases and J drops 0 bases, leaving 6 bases in between. The CDR3 covers 12 residues, taking in both the cysteine and the phenylalanine. The sequence is cut down to CDR3 DNA, 36 bases in frame from base 1. Sequencing was carried out with an Illumina HiSeq 2500. First-strand cDNA was synthesized using Superscript III and a set of TRAV- and TRBV-specific primers, so that both TCRalpha and TCRbeta chains were covered. TCRs were amplified for 20 to 25 PCR cycles with Phusion, using a constant-region primer paired with the adapter attached to the V primers. Isolated mRNA was amplified with the MessageAmp II aRNA Amplification Kit, using a roughly 15-hour in vitro transcription at 37°C. The Dynabeads mRNA DIRECT Purification Kit was used to isolate the mRNA for TCR sequencing. A second roughly 27-cycle Phusion PCR added indexed Illumina adapters, and products were purified with AMPure XP beads. Per the authors' processing: Using custom Perl scripts, TCR sequences encoding the same protein were pooled, out-of-frame sequences were removed, and the abundance of each clonotype was computed. Any TCR sequence supported by only a single read was excluded from analysis. Repertoire metrics included Shannon entropy, Gini index, clonality, richness, and frequency of TCRs shared between repertoires. Using fastp at Q25 and MiXCR, TCRdb reprocessed the public reads and kept productive beta chains. CDR3 protein duplicates are merged, each entry listing the most common genes and DNA. TCRdb assigned the V and J calls; the authors' analysis was not used. This sample is represented by tens of thousands of distinct CDR3 sequences; about 30% of them were singletons. The biggest ten clones account for 6.5% to 8% of the sample.

The V and J genes are TRBV3-1 and TRBJ2-7; possibly the D gene is TRBD2, per 6 matching bases. The TCR comes from a male donor with rectosigmoid adenocarcinoma. The sample here was PBMCs, taken before treatment. The nucleotide sequence reads TGTGCCAGCAGGGGACTCTCCTACGAGCAGTACTTC. Translated, it gives CASRGLSYEQYF.